This T cell receptor (beta chain) originates from a study of T cells after yellow fever vaccination. Study details: It was SMART-Seq v4 Ultra Low Input that prepared the fractions with low cell numbers.

The CDR3 is 16 residues long. Between the trimmed V and J ends, which lost 0 bases and 1 base, there was a span of 13 bases. Germline V CDR1 and CDR2: LGHNA, YSLEER. TCR cDNA was made by 5'RACE template switching, adding a universal primer site and UMIs. TCRdb reprocessed the 5' RACE reads with MiXCR, giving one entry per CDR3 protein. The sample has roughly 140,000 distinct CDR3 sequences, 7% to 9% seen once. This clonotype was seen many times. The antigen remains unidentified. The study, taken as a whole, reports: Sorted repertoires could include abundant contaminating clonotypes from bulk cells.

This chain joins TRBV4-3 and TRBJ2-7; D is undetermined. The specimen comprised CD4+ T cells sorted from PBMCs, sampled 5 days after the yellow fever booster vaccination. This receptor was obtained from a man aged 25 to 45 who received the YFV17D yellow fever vaccine. CDR3 in DNA: TGCGCCAGCAGCCAAGAAGTCGCGACATTTTCCTACGAGCAGTACTTC. It is translated as CASSQEVATFSYEQYF.